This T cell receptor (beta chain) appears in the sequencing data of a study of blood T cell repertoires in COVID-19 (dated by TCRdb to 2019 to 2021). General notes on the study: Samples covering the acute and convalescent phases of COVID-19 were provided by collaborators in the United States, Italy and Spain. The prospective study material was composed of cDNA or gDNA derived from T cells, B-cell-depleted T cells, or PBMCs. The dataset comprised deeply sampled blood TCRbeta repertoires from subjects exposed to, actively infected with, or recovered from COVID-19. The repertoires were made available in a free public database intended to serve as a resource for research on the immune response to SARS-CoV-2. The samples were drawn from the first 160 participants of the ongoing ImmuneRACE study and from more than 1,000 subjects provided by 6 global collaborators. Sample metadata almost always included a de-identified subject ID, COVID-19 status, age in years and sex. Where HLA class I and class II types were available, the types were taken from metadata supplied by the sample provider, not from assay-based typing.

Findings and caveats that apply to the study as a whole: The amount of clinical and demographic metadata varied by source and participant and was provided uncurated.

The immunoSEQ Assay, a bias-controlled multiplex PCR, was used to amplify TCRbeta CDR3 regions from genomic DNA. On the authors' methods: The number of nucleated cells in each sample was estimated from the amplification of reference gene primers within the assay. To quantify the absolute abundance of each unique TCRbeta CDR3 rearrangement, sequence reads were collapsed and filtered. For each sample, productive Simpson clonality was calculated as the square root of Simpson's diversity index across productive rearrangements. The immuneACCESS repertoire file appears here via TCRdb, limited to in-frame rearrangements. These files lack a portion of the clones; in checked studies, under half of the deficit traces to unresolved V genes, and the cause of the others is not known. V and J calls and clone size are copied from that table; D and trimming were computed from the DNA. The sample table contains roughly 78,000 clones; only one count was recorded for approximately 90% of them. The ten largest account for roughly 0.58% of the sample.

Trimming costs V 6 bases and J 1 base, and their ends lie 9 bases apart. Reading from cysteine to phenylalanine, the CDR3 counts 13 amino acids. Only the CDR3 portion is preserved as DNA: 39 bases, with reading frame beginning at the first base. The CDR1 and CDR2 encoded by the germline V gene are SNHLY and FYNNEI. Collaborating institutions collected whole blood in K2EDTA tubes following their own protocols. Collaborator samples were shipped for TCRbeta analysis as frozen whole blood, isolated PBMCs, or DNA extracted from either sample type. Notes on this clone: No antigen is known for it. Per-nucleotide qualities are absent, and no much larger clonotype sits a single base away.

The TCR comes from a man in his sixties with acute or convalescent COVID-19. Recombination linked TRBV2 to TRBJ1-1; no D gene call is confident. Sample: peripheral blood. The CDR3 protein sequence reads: CASSARQNTEAFF. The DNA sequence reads TGTGCCAGCAGCGCCCGACAGAACACTGAAGCTTTCTTT.